A selection of T cell receptor beta chains follows, all from one sample in a study of T cell responses to AZD1222 COVID-19 vaccine. Profiled with immunoSEQ multiplex PCR; TCRdb holds only in-frame clones, not every one. The repertoire holds 95,000 to 150,000 clones, with about 93% as singletons. This specimen consisted of peripheral blood, obtained 28 days after the second AZD1222 dose. These receptors were collected from an adult who received the AZD1222 COVID-19 vaccine. Both conserved end residues are part of each CDR3. The D gene is left open where the match is weak. Size tells how often a clone was seen (once, few, many) or the class of an expanded clone, and some rows leave it out.

>TRBJ2-7|TRBD2|once|TRBV7-9
TGTGCCAGCAGCCTGGGACTAGCGGGAGGGTCCAACTACGAGCAGTACTTC
CASSLGLAGGSNYEQYF
>TRBJ2-4|NA|NA|TRBV27
TGTGCCAGCAGTTTAATGTCCCCCTCCAGAAACATTCAGTACTTC
CASSLMSPSRNIQYF
>TRBJ2-5|NA|NA|TRBV21-1
TGTGCCAGCAGCAAAGGTATTTCCCACCACCAAGAGACCCAGTACTTC
CASSKGISHHQETQYF
>TRBJ2-7|TRBD2|NA|TRBV11-2
TGTGCCAGCAGCTTAGGATTAGGACTAGCGGGGGCTGCGCAGTACTTC
CASSLGLGLAGAAQYF
>TRBJ2-7|TRBD1|NA|TRBV15
TGTGCCACCAGCAGGAAGACAGGGAGCGCCTACGAGCAGTACTTC
CATSRKTGSAYEQYF
>TRBJ1-5|NA|NA|TRBV6-2/TRBV6-3
TGTGCCAGCAGTTACACAGGGATCAATCAGCCCCAGCATTTT
CASSYTGINQPQHF
>TRBJ2-1|NA|NA|TRBV19
TGTGCCAGTAGTATCTTCAGGGACAATGAGCAGTTCTTC
CASSIFRDNEQFF
>TRBJ2-7|TRBD1|NA|TRBV4-1
TGCGCCAGCAGCCATGCCGACAGGGTCTACGAGCAGTACTTC
CASSHADRVYEQYF
>TRBJ1-1|NA|NA|TRBV10-3
TGTGCCATCTCTGCAGGGAGGGACACTGAAGCTTTCTTT
CAISAGRDTEAFF
>TRBJ2-7|TRBD1|NA|TRBV13
TGTGCCAGCAGCTCGGCCGGGACAGCAACCTACGAGCAGTACTTC
CASSSAGTATYEQYF
>TRBJ1-2|NA|NA|TRBV18
TGTGCCAGCTCACCAATAGCAGGGTCCACCCGACAAGGCTACACCTTC
CASSPIAGSTRQGYTF
>TRBJ1-6|NA|NA|TRBV27
TGTGCCAGCAGTATCAGGGGAGGTAGAAATTCACCCCTCCACTTT
CASSIRGGRNSPLHF
>TRBJ1-6|NA|NA|TRBV15
TGTGCCACCAGCAGACAAGACAGGTCCTATAATTCACCCCTCCACTTT
CATSRQDRSYNSPLHF
>TRBJ1-5|NA|NA|TRBV7-8
TGTGCCAGCAGCCCTACCCCCGATCAGCCCCAGCATTTT
CASSPTPDQPQHF
>TRBJ1-4|TRBD1|once|TRBV27
TGTGCCAGTGGAGGGGGCCTGAACAATGAAAAACTGTTTTTT
CASGGGLNNEKLFF
>TRBJ1-2|NA|NA|TRBV9
TGTGCCAGCAGCACCAGGACGGATTACTATGGCTACACCTTC
CASSTRTDYYGYTF
>TRBJ2-3|TRBD2|NA|TRBV19
TGTGCCAGTAGTTATTTCCCAGCGGGAACCCCAGATACGCAGTATTTT
CASSYFPAGTPDTQYF
>TRBJ1-3|NA|few|TRBV6-5
TGTGCCAGCAGAGGCAGGCCAACCTCTGGAAACACCATATATTTT
CASRGRPTSGNTIYF
>TRBJ2-2|TRBD1|NA|TRBV5-5
TGTGCCAGCACCCCCGCCGGGACAGGGGGGACCGGGGAGCTGTTTTTT
CASTPAGTGGTGELFF
>TRBJ2-3|NA|NA|TRBV12-5
TGTGCTAGTGGGTCGAACCAAAGGGCAGATACGCAGTATTTT
CASGSNQRADTQYF
>TRBJ1-6|NA|NA|TRBV4-1
TGCGCCAGCTCCAGGGCCTTAAGCTCCTATAATTCACCCCTCCACTTT
CASSRALSSYNSPLHF
>TRBJ1-2|NA|NA|TRBV5-5
TGTGCCAGCAGCTTGTCCCCAGGGGAAGGCTACACCTTC
CASSLSPGEGYTF
>TRBJ2-7|TRBD2|NA|TRBV6-2/TRBV6-3
TGTGCCAGCAGCTGGGGGGGGTACGGTACTCTCTTCTTC
CASSWGGYGTLFF
>TRBJ2-2|NA|once|TRBV30
TGTGCCTGGGGGTTGGCAGGGGGGACCACCGGGGAGCTGTTTTTT
CAWGLAGGTTGELFF
>TRBJ2-7|NA|NA|TRBV11-2
TGTGCCAGCACCTGGGTCCCTACGACTCCCGGCGGCGAGCAGTACTTC
CASTWVPTTPGGEQYF
>TRBJ1-4|NA|NA|TRBV27
TGTGCCAGCAGTTTCAGTTTTGCTAATGAAAAACTGTTTTTT
CASSFSFANEKLFF
>TRBJ1-4|NA|NA|TRBV3-1/TRBV3-2
TGTGCCAGCAGCCTAGGGCTAGCAGGGCGCGGAAATGAAAAACTGTTTTTT
CASSLGLAGRGNEKLFF
>TRBJ1-1|NA|NA|TRBV6-5
TGTGCCAGCAGGACGCCTAACACTGAAGCTTTCTTT
CASRTPNTEAFF
>TRBJ1-1|TRBD1|NA|TRBV10-3
TGTGCCACCCGACAGGGGGAGGACACTGAAGCTTTCTTT
CATRQGEDTEAFF
>TRBJ2-4|NA|NA|TRBV7-9
TGTGCCAGCAGCTTAGAGGGCAGAGAAAACATTCAGTACTTC
CASSLEGRENIQYF
>TRBJ2-2|NA|NA|TRBV6-5
TGTGCCAGCTCTTTGACAGGACAGTCCGGGGAGCTGTTTTTT
CASSLTGQSGELFF
>TRBJ2-7|NA|NA|TRBV5-4
TGTGCCAGCAGCTCTTCCGGGACACTAGGGTACGAGCAGTACTTC
CASSSSGTLGYEQYF
>TRBJ2-5|NA|once|TRBV11-3
TGTGCCAGCAGCCCAGGGGGGACATCTAAAGAGACCCAGTACTTC
CASSPGGTSKETQYF